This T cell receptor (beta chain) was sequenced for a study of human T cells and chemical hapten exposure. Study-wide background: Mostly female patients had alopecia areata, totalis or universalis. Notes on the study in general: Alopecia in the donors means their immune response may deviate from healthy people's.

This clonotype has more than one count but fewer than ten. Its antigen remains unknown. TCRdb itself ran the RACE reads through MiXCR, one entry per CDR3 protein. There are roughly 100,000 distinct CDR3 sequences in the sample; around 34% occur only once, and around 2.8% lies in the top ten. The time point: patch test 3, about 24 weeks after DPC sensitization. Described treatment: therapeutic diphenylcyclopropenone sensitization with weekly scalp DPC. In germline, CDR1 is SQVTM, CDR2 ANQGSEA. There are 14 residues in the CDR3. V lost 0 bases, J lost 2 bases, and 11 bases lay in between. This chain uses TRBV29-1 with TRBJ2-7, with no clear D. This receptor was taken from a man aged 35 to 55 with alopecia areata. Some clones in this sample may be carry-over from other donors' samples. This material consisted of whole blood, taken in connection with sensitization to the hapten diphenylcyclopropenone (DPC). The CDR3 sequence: CSVEDLGRTYEQYF. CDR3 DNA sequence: TGCAGCGTTGAAGATCTCGGACGTACCTACGAGCAGTACTTC.